In this sample, the clone carrying this T cell receptor beta chain turned up many times. The source of the sample is a study of early T cells in non-severe SARS-CoV-2 infection. Background on the study: The input, bulk RNA from unsorted whole blood, was sequenced, and chains were unpaired.

The CDR3 is 14 residues long. The V gene end was trimmed by 4 bases and the J gene end by 5 bases; junction bases not matched to a gene: 7. Germline V gene sequence: CDR1 SGHNT, CDR2 YYREEE (reference sequence). One entry per CDR3 protein results from TCRdb running MiXCR on the 5' RACE reads. This table has approximately 69,000 distinct CDR3 sequences, about 11% appearing once. The specimen sequenced was whole blood. The chain combines TRBV5-4 with TRBJ2-5; 8 nucleotides align to TRBD2. The source of this sequence is an adult who was a healthcare worker with PCR-confirmed SARS-CoV-2 infection or an uninfected control (not recorded which). The CDR3 DNA is TGTGCCAGCAGCATCGGGAGGGCCGTGGAGACCCAGTACTTC. Translation: CASSIGRAVETQYF.